The 9 T cell receptor beta chains below were found in one sample sequenced in a study of Ad26.COV2.S vaccination and SARS-CoV-2 variants. Sequenced by immunoSEQ multiplex PCR; TCRdb stores in-frame clones only, minus some. The table lists hundreds of thousands of clones, approximately 90% of them singletons, with more than 10% in the top ten. Treatment noted: about 20 received Ad26.COV2.S at low or high dose, single or two shots; roughly 5 received placebo; per-sample allocation not given. Sampling was performed 63 days after the first vaccine or placebo injection. The specimen was peripheral blood, collected in a trial of Ad26.COV2.S vaccine versus placebo. Receptors originate from a person between 18 and 59 years old who received the Ad26.COV2.S COVID-19 vaccine or a placebo.

J is TRBJ1-4 and V is TRBV19; 8 nucleotides match TRBD1. V trimming: 9 bases; J trimming: 8 bases; junction bases outside the gene matches: 8. CDR1 and CDR2 (germline): LNHDA, SQIVND (reference sequence). CDR3 size: 13 residues. The CDR3 DNA reads as TGTGCCAGCAGACAGGGGTCGGGGGAAAAACTGTTTTTT. Its protein is CASRQGSGEKLFF.

The chain employs TRBV10-3 and TRBJ1-4; D might be TRBD1 (5 bases). Germline V gene lookup returns CDR1 ENHRY and CDR2 SYGVKD. Trimming removed 4 bases at V and 7 bases at J, with 10 bases between. CDR3 length: 13 amino acids. CDR3 loop: CAISGQGAEKLFF. CDR3 in DNA: TGTGCCATCAGTGGCCAAGGGGCTGAAAAACTGTTTTTT.

The rearrangement links TRBV24-1 to TRBJ1-2, with a tentative D call TRBD1 (6 bases). V was clipped by 5 bases and J by 0 bases, with 12 bases between them. CDR3 length: 15 residues. CDR1 and CDR2 (germline): KGHDR, SFDVKD. The CDR3 protein is CATSGSDSSNYGYTF. CDR3 nucleotides: TGTGCCACCAGTGGGTCGGACAGCTCTAACTATGGCTACACCTTC.

The chain links TRBV30 to TRBJ1-5, with a weak D call TRBD1 (5 bases). CDR3 length: 14 residues. Germline assignment: CDR1 GTSNPN and CDR2 SVGIG (reference sequence). V was shortened by 5 bases and J by 0 bases, with 11 bases between the two germline ends. The CDR3 loop reads CAWGHPYSNQPQHF. In DNA, the CDR3 is TGTGCCTGGGGACATCCATATAGCAATCAGCCCCAGCATTTT.

V and J are TRBV15 and TRBJ1-1; perhaps TRBD1 as D (5 bases). The V end lost 2 bases, the J end lost 10 bases, and 14 bases lay between the germline ends. The CDR3 contains 13 residues. Germline CDR1 is LNHNV and CDR2 is YYDKDF (reference sequence). The CDR3 here is CATSRPTQGRAFF. The CDR3 DNA sequence: TGTGCCACCAGCAGACCTACTCAGGGTCGAGCTTTCTTT.

The V and J genes are TRBV7-2 and TRBJ1-1; tentative D call: TRBD1 (6 bases). The V end lost 1 base, the J end lost 4 bases, and 10 bases lay between the germline ends. This CDR3 contains 14 residues. Germline CDR1 and CDR2: SGHTA and FQGNSA. The CDR3 coding sequence is TGTGCCAGCAGCTTAGAAGGGGGACTCACTGAAGCTTTCTTT. Encoded protein: CASSLEGGLTEAFF.

J is TRBJ2-1 and V is TRBV27; D is undetermined. The CDR3 is made up of 15 amino acids. V was cut by 3 bases and J by 0 bases, with 9 bases left in between. CDR1 MNHEY and CDR2 SMNVEV come from the germline V gene (reference sequence). CDR3 DNA sequence: TGTGCCAGCAGTTTTGGGTCTGCCTCCTACAATGAGCAGTTCTTC. This codes for CASSFGSASYNEQFF.

J is TRBJ2-7 and V is TRBV7-2, with a weak D call TRBD2 (5 bases). The CDR3 sequence is 11 residues long. Trimming removed 5 bases at V and 3 bases at J, with 5 bases between. The germline gives CDR1 SGHTA, CDR2 FQGNSA. In nucleotides, the CDR3 is TGTGCCAGCAGCCGGGACTACGAGCAGTACTTC. It is translated as CASSRDYEQYF. The full variable domain, its missing parts supplied by reference TRBV7-2 and TRBJ2-7, is GAGVSQSPSNKVTEKGKDVELRCDPISGHTALYWYRQSLGQGLEFLIYFQGNSAPDKSGLPSDRFSAERTGGSVSTLTIQRTQQEDSAVYLCASSRDYEQYFGPGTRLTVT.

This clone has more than one count but fewer than ten. The rearrangement joins TRBV5-6 to TRBJ2-1, with D possibly TRBD1 on 6 matching bases. Trimming cost V 5 bases and J 9 bases, with 15 bases left between them. The CDR3 contains 13 residues. The germline gives CDR1 SGHDT, CDR2 YYEEEE. In DNA, the CDR3 is TGTGCCAGCAGGGACCCTCTGGACAGTGAGCAGTTCTTC. This gives the protein CASRDPLDSEQFF.